This TCR beta chain originates from a study of OX40 agonist ivuxolimab in advanced cancers. Findings and caveats of the study: The average count of expanded clones was higher among CD8+ T cells than among CD4+. Dose levels from 0.1 to 3.0 mg/kg saw CD4+ and CD8+ blood T cells expand clonally by week 6.

The table came from immunoSEQ multiplex PCR; TCRdb's copy has only in-frame clones and leaves some out. Altogether 15,000 to 20,000 clones are present, just under 80% being singletons, with the ten largest covering approximately 24%. Individuals having autoimmune disease history or systemic immunosuppression were not enrolled. Sampling of blood occurred at baseline, cycle 4 day 1, and cycle 7 day 1. V was pared by 8 bases and J by 6 bases, with 7 bases between. In germline, CDR1 is WNHNN, CDR2 SYGVQD (reference sequence). The CDR3 contains 11 residues. For this clone: Its antigen remains unknown.

The TCR comes from an adult with an advanced solid tumor such as melanoma, head and neck, liver or kidney cancer. V gene TRBV10-1 combines with J gene TRBJ2-2; unclear D gene. Sequenced material: CD4+ or CD8+ T cells sorted from blood, taken in a trial of the OX40 agonist ivuxolimab. CDR3 DNA: TGCGCCAGCGGATATCCCGGGGAGCTGTTTTTT. Its protein product is CASGYPGELFF.